The clone carrying this TCR beta chain appeared once. The data stem from a study of blood T cell repertoires in COVID-19. About the study: Samples taken during acute and convalescent COVID-19 were collected in the United States, Italy and Spain.

In the study's own analysis: Amplifying reference gene primers gave estimates of nucleated cell counts. TCRdb keeps only in-frame clones here, not all; method: immunoSEQ multiplex PCR. From that table come the V and J calls and clone size; the DNA was used to work out D and trimming. The profile shows some 230,000 clones, approximately 85% of them singletons. Germline-derived CDR1 and CDR2 are MNHEY and SMNVEV (reference sequence). The CDR3 is 14 amino acids. With V trimmed by 6 bases and J by 7 bases, 8 bases remained unmatched. Material for sequencing was peripheral blood. The rearrangement joins TRBV27 to TRBJ1-5; 8 bases fit TRBD1. The sequence was collected from a man aged 40-55 years with acute or convalescent COVID-19. CDR3 DNA: TGTGCCAGCAGCTTGACAGGGGAAAGGCAGCCCCAGCATTTT. This gives the protein CASSLTGERQPQHF.